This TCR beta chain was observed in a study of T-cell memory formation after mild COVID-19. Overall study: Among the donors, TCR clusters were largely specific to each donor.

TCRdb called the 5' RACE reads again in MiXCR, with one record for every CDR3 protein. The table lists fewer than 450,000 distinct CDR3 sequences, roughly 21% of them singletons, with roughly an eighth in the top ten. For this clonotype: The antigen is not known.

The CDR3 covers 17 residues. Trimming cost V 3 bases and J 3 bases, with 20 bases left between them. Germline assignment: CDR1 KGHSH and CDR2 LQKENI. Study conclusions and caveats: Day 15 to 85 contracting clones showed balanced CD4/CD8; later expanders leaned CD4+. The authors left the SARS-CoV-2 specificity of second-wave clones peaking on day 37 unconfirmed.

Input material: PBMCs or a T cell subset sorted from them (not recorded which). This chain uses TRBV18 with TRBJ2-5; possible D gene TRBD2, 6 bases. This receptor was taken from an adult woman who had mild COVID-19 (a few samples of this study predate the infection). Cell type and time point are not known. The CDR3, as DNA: TGTGCCAGCTCACCTTCCCTCCACGGGAGTGGGGAAGAGACCCAGTACTTC. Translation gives CASSPSLHGSGEETQYF. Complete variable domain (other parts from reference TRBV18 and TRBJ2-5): NAGVMQNPRHLVRRRGQEARLRCSPMKGHSHVYWYRQLPEEGLKFMVYLQKENIIDESGMPKERFSAEFPKEGPSILRIQQVVRGDSAAYFCASSPSLHGSGEETQYFGPGTRLLVL.